A selection of T cell receptor beta chains follows, all from one sample in a study of spatial heterogeneity in lung cancer. TCRdb ran MiXCR on the 5' RACE reads and lists one entry per CDR3 protein. The table has 50,000 to 75,000 distinct CDR3 sequences, about 6.3% seen once; the top ten hold approximately 15%. The source material was PBMCs, sampled at surgery. These TCRs come from a female donor with early-stage non-small cell lung cancer. Both conserved end residues are part of each CDR3. Each record gives: D gene, J gene, V gene, clone size, CDR3 DNA, CDR3 protein. The D gene is left open where the match is weak. The size field is filled for only some rows; it gives once, few, many or a size class.

d_call: TRBD1
j_call: TRBJ2-3
v_call: TRBV3-1
clone_size: many
cdr3_nt: TGTGCCAGCAGCCGGACAGGGGGTTTGACAGATACGCAGTATTTT
cdr3_aa: CASSRTGGLTDTQYF

d_call: .
j_call: TRBJ2-7
v_call: TRBV28
clone_size: many
cdr3_nt: TGTGCCAGCAGTTTCCCACAGGGAGGCGAGCAGTACTTC
cdr3_aa: CASSFPQGGEQYF

d_call: TRBD1
j_call: TRBJ1-6
v_call: TRBV27
clone_size: .
cdr3_nt: TGTGCCAGATCCCGGGACAGGCGAAATTCACCCCTCCACTTT
cdr3_aa: CARSRDRRNSPLHF

d_call: .
j_call: TRBJ2-1
v_call: TRBV14
clone_size: .
cdr3_nt: TGTGCCAGCAGTCTATCCTTCAATGAGCAGTTCTTC
cdr3_aa: CASSLSFNEQFF

d_call: TRBD2
j_call: TRBJ2-4
v_call: TRBV29-1
clone_size: many
cdr3_nt: TGCAGCGTTGGAATCGGAGTAGCGGGAGCCAAAAACATTCAGTACTTC
cdr3_aa: CSVGIGVAGAKNIQYF

d_call: .
j_call: TRBJ1-2
v_call: TRBV5-1
clone_size: few
cdr3_nt: TGCGCCAGCAGCTTCGACTCGTACTATGGCTACACCTTC
cdr3_aa: CASSFDSYYGYTF

d_call: .
j_call: TRBJ2-1
v_call: TRBV7-3
clone_size: many
cdr3_nt: TGTGCCAGCAGCTTATGGGCAGGGGACCGGAATGAGCAGTTCTTC
cdr3_aa: CASSLWAGDRNEQFF

d_call: .
j_call: TRBJ1-3
v_call: TRBV6-5
clone_size: .
cdr3_nt: TGTGCCAGCAGTATCGGGACTACGGGAAACACCATATATTTT
cdr3_aa: CASSIGTTGNTIYF

d_call: .
j_call: TRBJ2-2
v_call: TRBV7-8
clone_size: many
cdr3_nt: TGTGCCAGCAGCACAAATGGCCCCGGGGAGCTGTTTTTT
cdr3_aa: CASSTNGPGELFF

d_call: .
j_call: TRBJ2-5
v_call: TRBV20-1
clone_size: few
cdr3_nt: TGCAGTGCTAGGGCCGGGACACCAGAGACCCAGTACTTC
cdr3_aa: CSARAGTPETQYF

d_call: .
j_call: TRBJ2-1
v_call: TRBV7-3
clone_size: few
cdr3_nt: TGTGCCAGCAGCACGGCGGACTTGACCTCCTACAATGAGCAGTTCTTC
cdr3_aa: CASSTADLTSYNEQFF

d_call: TRBD2
j_call: TRBJ2-1
v_call: TRBV25-1
clone_size: many
cdr3_nt: TGTGCCAGCAGTTATAGTAGCGGGAGCCGGAATGAGCAGTTCTTC
cdr3_aa: CASSYSSGSRNEQFF

d_call: .
j_call: TRBJ2-5
v_call: TRBV2
clone_size: few
cdr3_nt: TGTGCCAGCAGTGCGGAGGACCAAGAGACCCAGTACTTC
cdr3_aa: CASSAEDQETQYF

d_call: TRBD1
j_call: TRBJ2-7
v_call: TRBV19
clone_size: .
cdr3_nt: TGTGCCAGTAGTATGCAACCGGGACAGGGGGTACGGGAGCAGTACTTC
cdr3_aa: CASSMQPGQGVREQYF

d_call: .
j_call: TRBJ1-5
v_call: TRBV2
clone_size: many
cdr3_nt: TGTGCCAGCAAGGGGTCGGTTCAACAGCCCCAGCATTTT
cdr3_aa: CASKGSVQQPQHF

d_call: .
j_call: TRBJ2-1
v_call: TRBV23-1
clone_size: many
cdr3_nt: TGCGCCAGCAGTCGCCTGACAGGCCATCCCTACAATGAGCAGTTCTTC
cdr3_aa: CASSRLTGHPYNEQFF

d_call: .
j_call: TRBJ1-4
v_call: TRBV10-3
clone_size: few
cdr3_nt: TGTGCCATCAGTGAGAGACGGAATGAAAAACTGTTTTTT
cdr3_aa: CAISERRNEKLFF

d_call: .
j_call: TRBJ1-6
v_call: TRBV12-3/TRBV12-4
clone_size: .
cdr3_nt: TGTGCCAGCAGCCCAAATAATTCACCCCTCCACTTT
cdr3_aa: CASSPNNSPLHF

d_call: .
j_call: TRBJ2-5
v_call: TRBV12-3/TRBV12-4
clone_size: many
cdr3_nt: TGTGCCAGCAGTGGCGGGACTGGAGAGACCCAGTACTTC
cdr3_aa: CASSGGTGETQYF

d_call: .
j_call: TRBJ1-2
v_call: TRBV4-2
clone_size: .
cdr3_nt: TGTGCCAGCAGCCAAGATCGGGGGTCTGGCTACACCTTC
cdr3_aa: CASSQDRGSGYTF

d_call: TRBD2
j_call: TRBJ2-3
v_call: TRBV27
clone_size: .
cdr3_nt: TGTGCCAGCAGCGGGGTAGCGGGAGGAGGTAGCACAGATACGCAGTATTTT
cdr3_aa: CASSGVAGGGSTDTQYF

d_call: .
j_call: TRBJ2-5
v_call: TRBV5-1
clone_size: few
cdr3_nt: TGCGCCAGCAGCATGATGGGGGCCTTAGAGACCCAGTACTTC
cdr3_aa: CASSMMGALETQYF

d_call: TRBD1
j_call: TRBJ1-1
v_call: TRBV5-1
clone_size: few
cdr3_nt: TGCGCCAGCAGCCCGGGGACAGGGAGTAACACTGAAGCTTTCTTT
cdr3_aa: CASSPGTGSNTEAFF

d_call: .
j_call: TRBJ1-2
v_call: TRBV7-9
clone_size: many
cdr3_nt: TGTGCCAGCAGCCTAAGGTCGATAGCTAACTATGGCTACACCTTC
cdr3_aa: CASSLRSIANYGYTF

d_call: TRBD1
j_call: TRBJ1-1
v_call: TRBV28
clone_size: many
cdr3_nt: TGTGCCAGCAAGGGCCCGGGGGACAGGGAACAGATCTTT
cdr3_aa: CASKGPGDREQIF